This T cell receptor (beta chain) came from a study of T cell responses to AZD1222 COVID-19 vaccine. In this sample, this clone turned up a few times. Using immunoSEQ multiplex PCR, the repertoire was profiled, and TCRdb retains in-frame clones only, with some absent. The table lists about 140,000 clones, roughly 85% of them singletons. V was trimmed by 4 bases and J by 3 bases, leaving 9 bases between them. Germline CDR1 SGHVS, CDR2 FNYEAQ. There are 13 residues in the CDR3. This sequence was found in an adult who received the MenACWY meningococcal vaccine as a control. Specimen: peripheral blood, collected 28 days after the second dose of the MenACWY control vaccine. The chain employs TRBV7-6 and TRBJ1-2; D is unclear. The CDR3 loop is CASSSGRDYGYTF. The CDR3 coding sequence is TGTGCCAGCAGCTCCGGACGGGACTATGGCTACACCTTC.